The 31 T cell receptor beta chains below come from one sample, sequenced in a study of cytomegalovirus exposure and HLA in healthy donors. PCR primers comprised 60 Vbeta and 13 Jbeta primers. The repertoire was sequenced with immunoSEQ multiplex PCR; TCRdb's copy has only in-frame clones and lacks some. The table has about 95,000 clones, 78% seen once. Material: PBMCs. These receptors all come from a woman aged 40 to 50 in good health and CMV-seropositive.

The chain carries TRBV23-1 and TRBJ2-7, with TRBD1 matching 8 bases. TRBV23-1 is an ORF, with its function uncertain. The CDR3 is 13 amino acids. With 9 bases clipped from V and 4 bases from J, the junction kept 8 bases outside the gene matches. The CDR3 bases are TGCGCCAGGACGGACAGGGTTTCGTACGAGCAGTACTTC. Translating gives CARTDRVSYEQYF.

The V and J genes are TRBV18 and TRBJ1-5, with TRBD1 as a possible D gene (5 bases). Trimming stripped 0 bases from V and 9 bases from J, with 12 bases between. Per germline, CDR1 KGHSH and CDR2 LQKENI. This CDR3 spans 14 amino acids. This chain's CDR3 is CASSPPGRGPPQHF. As DNA, the CDR3 is TGTGCCAGCTCACCACCAGGTAGGGGTCCGCCCCAGCATTTT.

This chain uses TRBV7-9 with TRBJ2-1, with TRBD2 matching 9 bases. Germline lookup yields CDR1 SEHNR and CDR2 FQNEAQ (reference sequence). Trimming took 3 bases from V and 7 from J; bases not matched to a gene: 10. The CDR3 runs 16 residues. Here the CDR3 reads CASSLVGREGLNEQFF. Written as DNA, the CDR3 is TGTGCCAGCAGCTTGGTCGGGCGGGAGGGCCTGAATGAGCAGTTCTTC.

V gene TRBV30 combines with J gene TRBJ1-3; possible D gene TRBD1, 6 bases. CDR1 and CDR2 from the germline V gene are GTSNPN and SVGIG (reference sequence). The CDR3 sequence is 15 residues long. V was pared by 3 bases and J by 2 bases, with 14 bases between. This chain's CDR3 is CAWRKIRGTGNTIYF. The CDR3 nucleotides are TGTGCCTGGAGAAAAATCAGGGGCACTGGAAACACCATATATTTT.

The V gene is TRBV19, the J gene TRBJ2-3; 10 nucleotides agree with TRBD2. This CDR3 contains 16 residues. The junction had 12 bases not matched to a gene; V was cut back by 7 bases and J by 5 bases. The germline V gene has CDR1 LNHDA and CDR2 SQIVND (reference sequence). This CDR3 is CASILLAGEFLDTQYF. CDR3 coding DNA: TGTGCCAGTATCTTGCTAGCGGGAGAATTTTTAGATACGCAGTATTTT.

The CDR3 DNA reads TGTGCCAGTAGTATAGAAAAGGGACTGAATCAGCCCCAGCATTTT. This codes for CASSIEKGLNQPQHF. This sequence joins TRBV19 and TRBJ1-5; D is perhaps TRBD1 (5 bases). V was trimmed by 0 bases and J by 4 bases, leaving 10 bases between them. The CDR3 length is 15 residues. Germline CDR1 and CDR2: LNHDA and SQIVND (reference sequence).

This rearrangement joins TRBV7-2 to TRBJ2-2; D is undetermined. Germline V lookup: CDR1 SGHTA, CDR2 FQGNSA. The CDR3 sequence is 16 residues long. Trimming cost V 1 base and J 0 bases, with 9 bases left between them. CDR3 nucleotide sequence: TGTGCCAGCAGCTTAGTTAGCTATACGAACACCGGGGAGCTGTTTTTT. Translated, it gives CASSLVSYTNTGELFF.

The V gene is TRBV10-2, the J gene TRBJ2-1, with no clear D. Germline V gene data show CDR1 as WSHSY and CDR2 as SAAADI. The CDR3 contains 14 residues. V was pared by 7 bases and J by 4 bases, with 14 bases between. Here the CDR3 reads CASIYSRVYNEQFF. The DNA of the CDR3 is TGCGCCAGCATCTACTCCCGAGTTTACAATGAGCAGTTCTTC.

The chain has TRBV10-3 and TRBJ1-3, with a weak D call TRBD1 (6 bases). In germline, CDR1 is ENHRY, CDR2 SYGVKD. The CDR3 length is 18 residues. V was cut by 8 bases and J by 0 bases, with 23 bases left in between. The CDR3 protein is CAIGIRDTETSSGNTIYF. The CDR3 DNA is TGTGCCATCGGCATCCGGGACACCGAAACGAGCTCTGGAAACACCATATATTTT.

The chain carries TRBV18 and TRBJ1-1; no clear D gene. This CDR3 contains 13 residues. Trimming took off 3 bases at V and 13 bases at J, with 18 bases between the two ends. Per the germline V gene, CDR1 is KGHSH and CDR2 is LQKENI. CDR3 in DNA: TGTGCCAGCTCACCCTTCGAAGCTAAAACGTATTTCTTT. It codes for CASSPFEAKTYFF.

The J gene is TRBJ1-2, the V gene TRBV28; TRBD1 agrees at 8 bases. The germline CDR1 and CDR2 sequences are MDHEN and SYDVKM. CDR3 length: 16 amino acids. V shed 5 bases, J shed 6 bases, and the junction held 14 bases outside the gene matches. CDR3 nucleotide sequence: TGTGCCAGCAGTCTACTACCCGGGACAGGCTTCAATGGCTACACCTTC. This encodes CASSLLPGTGFNGYTF.

The chain links TRBV5-4 to TRBJ2-2; 12 bases match TRBD2. Germline V gene lookup returns CDR1 SGHNT and CDR2 YYREEE (reference sequence). V was pared by 1 base and J by 6 bases, with 4 bases of the junction left unmatched. The CDR3 covers 16 residues. CDR3: CASSLWLAGGAGELFF. Here the CDR3 DNA reads TGTGCCAGCAGCTTGTGGCTAGCGGGAGGGGCCGGGGAGCTGTTTTTT.

This clone was recorded once. The V call is TRBV10-1, the J call TRBJ1-1; D may be TRBD1 (6 bases). Germline assignment: CDR1 WNHNN and CDR2 SYGVQD (reference sequence). The CDR3 has 13 amino acids. With 5 bases removed from V and 9 bases from J, the gap between germline ends came to 16 bases. CDR3 sequence: CASSYQGSPKAFF. As DNA, the CDR3 is TGCGCCAGCAGTTACCAGGGGAGCCCTAAAGCTTTCTTT.

The rearrangement links TRBV5-1 to TRBJ2-3; maybe TRBD1 (5 bases). This CDR3 comprises 15 residues. Trimming cost V 0 bases and J 2 bases, with 10 bases left between them. Germline lookup yields CDR1 SGHRS and CDR2 YFSETQ. CDR3 loop: CASSLGGYATDTQYF. The CDR3 DNA reads TGCGCCAGCAGCTTGGGGGGCTACGCCACAGATACGCAGTATTTT.

The chain links TRBV27 to TRBJ2-1; tentatively, D is TRBD1 (6 bases). In germline, CDR1 is MNHEY, CDR2 SMNVEV (reference sequence). V was shortened by 5 bases and J by 5 bases, with 10 bases between the two germline ends. The CDR3 spans 13 residues. The CDR3 coding sequence is TGTGCCAGCAGTCTACAGGGAAACAATGAGCAGTTCTTC. As protein: CASSLQGNNEQFF.

The chain combines TRBV27 with TRBJ2-1; D remains unclear. The CDR3 covers 13 residues. The ends were cut back, 5 bases at V and 13 bases at J, with 18 bases in the middle. Germline V lookup: CDR1 MNHEY, CDR2 SMNVEV (reference sequence). The CDR3 here is CASSPPPQYIQFF. CDR3 in DNA: TGTGCCAGCAGTCCCCCCCCGCAGTACATACAGTTCTTC.

There are a few counts of this clone. This rearrangement joins TRBV6-5 to TRBJ2-5, with a weak D call TRBD1 (6 bases). The CDR3 consists of 15 residues. Trimming took 5 bases from V and 5 from J, leaving 18 bases between them. CDR1 and CDR2 (germline): MNHEY, SVGAGI. The CDR3 reads CASSPLRTEGETQYF. The CDR3 coding sequence is TGTGCCAGCAGTCCCCTCCGGACAGAAGGGGAGACCCAGTACTTC.

With regard to this clone: This CDR3 is also generated by other DNA sequences in the sample. J is TRBJ2-7 and V is TRBV11-2; D unresolved. The V gene lost 5 bases and the J gene lost 2 bases, with 7 bases spanning the gap. The CDR3 consists of 12 residues. CDR1 is SGHAT, CDR2 FQNNGV, per germline. The CDR3: CASSPPAYEQYF. CDR3 nucleotides: TGTGCCAGCAGCCCCCCCGCCTACGAGCAGTACTTC.

The rearrangement joins TRBV30 to TRBJ2-1; 7 nucleotides align to TRBD2. The V gene end was trimmed by 5 bases and the J gene end by 7 bases; junction bases not matched to a gene: 11. This CDR3 region has 14 residues. Germline V gives CDR1 GTSNPN, CDR2 SVGIG (reference sequence). CDR3 region: CAWGGVGAGNEQFF. The CDR3 bases are TGTGCCTGGGGGGGGGTGGGAGCGGGGAATGAGCAGTTCTTC.

The chain joins TRBV5-4 to TRBJ2-1; 9 positions match TRBD1. V trimming: 4 bases; J trimming: 0 bases; junction bases outside the gene matches: 2. The germline CDR1 and CDR2 sequences are SGHNT and YYREEE (reference sequence). The CDR3 extends over 15 amino acids. CDR3 DNA sequence: TGTGCCAGCAGCCCGGGACAGGGCTCCTACAATGAGCAGTTCTTC. This sequence encodes CASSPGQGSYNEQFF.

The CDR3 sequence: CASSPGLASSTDTQYF. The CDR3 nucleotides are TGTGCCAGCAGTCCAGGACTAGCCTCTAGCACAGATACGCAGTATTTT. This chain uses TRBV28 with TRBJ2-3; 8 nucleotides align to TRBD2. Germline CDR1 and CDR2: MDHEN and SYDVKM. With 5 bases clipped from V and 0 bases from J, the junction kept 7 bases outside the gene matches. The CDR3 is 16 residues long.

The rearrangement joins TRBV5-5 to TRBJ1-1; maybe TRBD1 (6 bases). Between the trimmed V and J ends, which lost 0 bases and 4 bases, there was a span of 7 bases. Looked up from germline, CDR1 is SGHKS and CDR2 is YYEKEE (reference sequence). The CDR3 contains 13 residues. DNA of the CDR3: TGTGCCAGCAGCTTGGAAGGGGGCACTGAAGCTTTCTTT. It yields the protein CASSLEGGTEAFF.

This sequence joins TRBV2 and TRBJ2-1, with 10 bases lining up with TRBD1. Germline trimming cut 6 bases from V and 6 bases from J; bases unmatched to any gene: 5. The germline CDR1 and CDR2 sequences are SNHLY and FYNNEI. The CDR3 has 14 residues. The CDR3: CASRAGQGINEQFF. The CDR3 DNA is TGTGCCAGCAGAGCGGGACAGGGGATCAATGAGCAGTTCTTC.

The genes are TRBV4-1 and TRBJ2-1; 8 nucleotides agree with TRBD2. The CDR3 spans 15 residues. CDR1 and CDR2 (germline): MGHRA, YSYEKL. V dropped 3 bases and J dropped 6; count of bases not matched to a gene: 7. In DNA form, the CDR3 reads TGCGCCAGCAGCCAGCTACTAGCGGACGTCAATGAGCAGTTCTTC. This translates into CASSQLLADVNEQFF.

This clone was counted once. The chain carries TRBV28 and TRBJ2-3; weak D call: TRBD1 (5 bases). V shed 0 bases and J shed 5 bases, with 12 bases lying between them. The germline CDR1 and CDR2 sequences are MDHEN and SYDVKM. CDR3 length: 15 residues. Written as DNA, the CDR3 is TGTGCCAGCAGTTTATGGTCGCAGGGTGTAGATACGCAGTATTTT. It codes for CASSLWSQGVDTQYF.

A note on this clone: The sample contains more than one DNA sequence encoding this CDR3. V usage is TRBV9 and J usage is TRBJ1-3; a possible D gene is TRBD1 (5 bases). Germline CDR1 SGDLS, CDR2 YYNGEE. The V and J ends lost 2 bases and 1 base respectively, with 7 bases between them. This CDR3 spans 14 amino acids. CDR3 amino acids: CASSVGPSGNTIYF. CDR3 bases: TGTGCCAGCAGCGTGGGGCCTTCTGGAAACACCATATATTTT. The variable domain in full, with the rest retrieved from reference TRBV9 and TRBJ1-3, is DSGVTQTPKHLITATGQRVTLRCSPRSGDLSVYWYQQSLDQGLQFLIQYYNGEERAKGNILERFSAQQFPDLHSELNLSSLELGDSALYFCASSVGPSGNTIYFGEGSWLTVV.

The chain is built from TRBV5-1 and TRBJ2-2; 12 bases fit TRBD2. The CDR3 length is 16 residues. V lost 4 bases to trimming and J lost 5 bases; unmatched junction nucleotides: 6. Germline V CDR1 and CDR2: SGHRS, YFSETQ. The chain's CDR3 is CASSPPGLAGTGELFF. In nucleotides, the CDR3 is TGCGCCAGCAGCCCTCCGGGACTAGCGGGTACCGGGGAGCTGTTTTTT. The full variable domain, completed using reference TRBV5-1 and TRBJ2-2, is KAGVTQTPRYLIKTRGQQVTLSCSPISGHRSVSWYQQTPGQGLQFLFEYFSETQRNKGNFPGRFSGRQFSNSRSEMNVSTLELGDSALYLCASSPPGLAGTGELFFGEGSRLTVL.

This sequence joins TRBV28 and TRBJ1-2; D not resolved. V was pared by 6 bases and J by 7 bases, with 9 bases between. The CDR3 consists of 11 residues. Germline CDR1 reads MDHEN; CDR2 reads SYDVKM. The CDR3 loop is CASRGYGGYTF. The CDR3 nucleotides read TGTGCCAGCAGGGGCTACGGTGGCTACACCTTC.

The V call is TRBV25-1, the J call TRBJ1-2; 7 nucleotides match TRBD1. The CDR3 contains 14 residues. Trimming removed 3 bases from V and 3 bases from J; junction bases left unmatched: 4. Germline V gene sequence: CDR1 MGHDK, CDR2 SYGVNS. DNA of the CDR3: TGTGCCAGCAGTGACGAGACAGGGTACTATGGCTACACCTTC. Translating gives CASSDETGYYGYTF.

The V call is TRBV7-2, the J call TRBJ2-1; 11 bases match TRBD2. The CDR3 contains 14 residues. CDR1 is SGHTA, CDR2 FQGNSA, per germline. J lost 6 bases, V lost 5 bases, and 3 bases had no gene match. The CDR3 bases are TGTGCCAGCAGCAGAACTAGCGGGAGCAATGAGCAGTTCTTC. Its protein is CASSRTSGSNEQFF.

This chain connects TRBV30 to TRBJ1-4, with 10 bases identical to TRBD1. With 1 base clipped from V and 1 base from J, the junction kept 3 bases outside the gene matches. The CDR3 is 16 residues long. CDR1 is GTSNPN, CDR2 SVGIG, per germline (reference sequence). CDR3 bases: TGTGCCTGGAGTGGGGGACAGGGGCTAACTAATGAAAAACTGTTTTTT. Translating gives CAWSGGQGLTNEKLFF.